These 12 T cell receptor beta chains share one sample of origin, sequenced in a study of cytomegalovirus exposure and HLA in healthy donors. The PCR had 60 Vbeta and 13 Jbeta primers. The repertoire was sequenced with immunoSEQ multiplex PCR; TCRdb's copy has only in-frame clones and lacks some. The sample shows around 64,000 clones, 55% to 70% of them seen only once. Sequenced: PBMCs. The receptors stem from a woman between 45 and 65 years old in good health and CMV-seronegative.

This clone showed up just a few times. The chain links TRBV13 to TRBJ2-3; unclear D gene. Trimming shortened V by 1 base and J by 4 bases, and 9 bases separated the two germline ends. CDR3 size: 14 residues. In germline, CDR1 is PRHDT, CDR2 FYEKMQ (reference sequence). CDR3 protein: CASSLVGVADTQYF. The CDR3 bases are TGTGCCAGCAGCTTAGTTGGAGTCGCAGATACGCAGTATTTT.

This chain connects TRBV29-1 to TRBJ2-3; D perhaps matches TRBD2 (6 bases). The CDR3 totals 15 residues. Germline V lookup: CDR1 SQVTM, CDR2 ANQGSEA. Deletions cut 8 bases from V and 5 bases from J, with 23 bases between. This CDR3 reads CSHQTTSNRGDTQYF. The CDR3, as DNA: TGCAGCCATCAAACGACTAGTAACCGGGGAGATACGCAGTATTTT.

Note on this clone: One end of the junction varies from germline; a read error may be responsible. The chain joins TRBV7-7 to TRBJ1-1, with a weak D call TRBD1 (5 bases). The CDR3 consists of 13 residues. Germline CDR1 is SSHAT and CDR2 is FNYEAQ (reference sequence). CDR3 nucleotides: TGTGCTAGCAGCTTACGAAGGGACTCCGAAGCTTTCTTT. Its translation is CASSLRRDSEAFF.

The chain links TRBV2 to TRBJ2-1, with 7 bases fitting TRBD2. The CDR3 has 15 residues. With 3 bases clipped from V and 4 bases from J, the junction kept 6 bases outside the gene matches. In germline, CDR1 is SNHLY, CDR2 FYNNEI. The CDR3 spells CASSEGGLPYNEQFF. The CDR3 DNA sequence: TGTGCCAGCAGTGAGGGGGGGTTGCCTTACAATGAGCAGTTCTTC.

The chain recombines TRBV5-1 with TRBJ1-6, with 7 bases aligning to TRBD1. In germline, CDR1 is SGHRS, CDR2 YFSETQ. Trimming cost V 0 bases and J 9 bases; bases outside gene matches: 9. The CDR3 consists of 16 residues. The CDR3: CASSLGAGGFVSPLHF. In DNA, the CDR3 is TGCGCCAGCAGCTTGGGGGCAGGGGGTTTCGTTTCACCCCTCCACTTT.

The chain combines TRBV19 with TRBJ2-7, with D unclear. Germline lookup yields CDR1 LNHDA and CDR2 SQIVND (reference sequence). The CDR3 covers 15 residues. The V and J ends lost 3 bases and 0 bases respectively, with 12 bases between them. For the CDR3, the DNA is TGTGCCAGTAGTATCGCGGCGGTAAGCTCCTACGAGCAGTACTTC. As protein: CASSIAAVSSYEQYF.

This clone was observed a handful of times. CDR3 region: CASSPRRLYEQYF. Written as DNA, the CDR3 is TGTGCCAGCAGCCCTCGGAGGCTCTACGAGCAGTACTTC. V is TRBV11-3 and J is TRBJ2-7; maybe TRBD2 (5 bases). CDR1 is SGHNT, CDR2 YENEEA, per germline. Trimming pared 5 bases from V and 3 bases from J, leaving 11 bases between. The CDR3 runs 13 residues.

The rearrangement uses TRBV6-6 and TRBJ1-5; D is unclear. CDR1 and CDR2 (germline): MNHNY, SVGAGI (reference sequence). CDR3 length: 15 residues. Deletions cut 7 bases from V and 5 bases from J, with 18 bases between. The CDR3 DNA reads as TGTGCCAGCACCCCCGCGGGAGGGTACGATCAGCCCCAGCATTTT. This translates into CASTPAGGYDQPQHF.

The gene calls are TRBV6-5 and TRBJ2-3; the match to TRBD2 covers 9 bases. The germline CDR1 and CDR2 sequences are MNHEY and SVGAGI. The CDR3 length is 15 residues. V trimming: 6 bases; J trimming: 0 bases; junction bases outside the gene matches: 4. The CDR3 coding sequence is TGTGCCAGCAGCTGGACTAGCGCCAGCACAGATACGCAGTATTTT. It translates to CASSWTSASTDTQYF.

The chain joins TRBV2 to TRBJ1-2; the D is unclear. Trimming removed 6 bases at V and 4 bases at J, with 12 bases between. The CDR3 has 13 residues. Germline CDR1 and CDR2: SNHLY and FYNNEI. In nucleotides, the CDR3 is TGTGCCAGCAGGGTCGGCAGGCCCTATGGCTACACCTTC. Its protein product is CASRVGRPYGYTF.

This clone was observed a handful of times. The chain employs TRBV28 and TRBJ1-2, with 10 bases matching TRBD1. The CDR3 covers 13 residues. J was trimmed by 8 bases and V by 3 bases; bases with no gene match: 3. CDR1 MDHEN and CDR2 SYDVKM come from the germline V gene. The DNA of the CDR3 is TGTGCCAGCAGTTTCGGACAGGGGGTAGGCTACACCTTC. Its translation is CASSFGQGVGYTF.

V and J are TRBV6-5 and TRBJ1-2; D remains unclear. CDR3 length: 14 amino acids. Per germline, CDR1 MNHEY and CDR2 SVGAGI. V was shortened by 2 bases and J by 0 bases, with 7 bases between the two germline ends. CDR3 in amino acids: CASSYRRANYGYTF. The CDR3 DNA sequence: TGTGCCAGCAGTTACCGGCGGGCTAACTATGGCTACACCTTC.